This record concerns one T cell receptor beta chain sequence. Using its own MiXCR run on the RT-PCR reads, TCRdb lists one record per CDR3 protein. The profile shows hundreds of thousands of distinct CDR3 sequences, 14% of them singletons. CDR1 and CDR2 (germline): LGHNA, YSLEER. V lost 0 bases, J lost 6 bases, and 5 bases stayed unmatched. The CDR3 extends over 16 amino acids. The sequenced sample consisted of memory CD4+ T cells from blood. The genes are TRBV4-3 and TRBJ2-3; TRBD2 matches 11 bases. The sequence came from a female donor in good health, serving as a healthy control. CDR3 sequence (DNA): TGCGCCAGCAGCCAAGAAGCGACTAGCGGGACGGATACGCAGTATTTT. Encoded protein: CASSQEATSGTDTQYF.